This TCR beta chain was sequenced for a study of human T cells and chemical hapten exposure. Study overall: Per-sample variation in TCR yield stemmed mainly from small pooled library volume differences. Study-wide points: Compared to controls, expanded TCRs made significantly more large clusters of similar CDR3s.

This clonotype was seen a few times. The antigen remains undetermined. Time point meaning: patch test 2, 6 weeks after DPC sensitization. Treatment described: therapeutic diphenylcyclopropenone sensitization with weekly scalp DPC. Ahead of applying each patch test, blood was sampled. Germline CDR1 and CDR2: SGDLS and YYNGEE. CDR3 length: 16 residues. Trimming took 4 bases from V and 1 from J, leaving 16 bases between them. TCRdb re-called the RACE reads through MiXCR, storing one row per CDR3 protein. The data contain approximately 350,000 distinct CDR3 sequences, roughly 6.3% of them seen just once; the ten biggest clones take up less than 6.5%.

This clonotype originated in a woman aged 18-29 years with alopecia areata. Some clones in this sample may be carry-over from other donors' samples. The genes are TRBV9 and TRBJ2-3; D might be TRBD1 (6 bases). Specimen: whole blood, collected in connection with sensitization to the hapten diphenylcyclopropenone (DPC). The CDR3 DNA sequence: TGTGCCAGCAGCACCGTACAGGGTTCGGGCACAGATACGCAGTATTTT. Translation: CASSTVQGSGTDTQYF.